What follows are 26 T cell receptor beta chains derived from one specimen sequenced in a study of regulatory T cells in long-lasting Graves disease. Time point denoted: newly diagnosed GD, antithyroid drugs for less than 3 months. RNA from PBMCs was the source of the TCR library. For TCR beta, libraries came from iRepertoire HTBI primers and Arm-PCR of CDR3 regions. MiXCR, applied by TCRdb to the multiplex PCR reads, yields one record per CDR3 protein. In the table there are 400,000 to 500,000 distinct CDR3 sequences, about a sixth of which are singletons. This same sample was also taken into another study, of T cells in Graves' hyperthyroidism and ophthalmopathy.

The source material was peripheral blood mononuclear cells (PBMCs), sampled at new diagnosis, from a patient treated with antithyroid drugs. Every receptor here comes from a young woman with Graves disease.

The chain links TRBV20-1 to TRBJ2-7, with a weak D call TRBD1 (6 bases). Trimming took off 6 bases at V and 7 bases at J, with 16 bases between the two ends. Germline CDR1 is DFQATT and CDR2 is SNEGSKA (reference sequence). There are 12 residues in the CDR3. The CDR3 nucleotides are TGCAGTGCCGGGACATCCGGTGGGGAGCAGTACTTC. Its translation is CSAGTSGGEQYF.

This clonotype has at least ten counts. The gene calls are TRBV3-1 and TRBJ1-1; D remains ambiguous. The CDR3 is made up of 15 amino acids. The V end lost 1 base, the J end lost 4 bases, and 13 bases lay between the germline ends. Germline CDR1 is LGHDT and CDR2 is YNNKEL (reference sequence). In DNA form, the CDR3 reads TGTGCCAGCAGCCAAGTGTTGGGGTTTGGCACTGAAGCTTTCTTT. Its protein product is CASSQVLGFGTEAFF.

This clonotype has ten or more counts. The gene calls are TRBV28 and TRBJ2-2; 9 positions agree with TRBD2. The CDR3 length is 15 residues. After removal of 2 bases from V and 5 bases from J, the junction contained 3 bases not matched to a gene. Germline CDR1 and CDR2: MDHEN and SYDVKM. This CDR3 is CASSLAGGYTGELFF. For the CDR3, the DNA is TGTGCCAGCAGTTTAGCGGGAGGGTATACCGGGGAGCTGTTTTTT.

In its sample, this clonotype was seen many times. The CDR3 loop is CAISDAGTSTDTQYF. The CDR3 DNA sequence: TGTGCCATCAGTGACGCGGGAACCAGCACAGATACGCAGTATTTT. The chain employs TRBV10-3 and TRBJ2-3; D perhaps matches TRBD2 (6 bases). Trimming took 3 bases from V and 0 from J, leaving 10 bases between them. Per the germline V gene, CDR1 is ENHRY and CDR2 is SYGVKD. This CDR3 comprises 15 residues.

This clonotype occurred a few times. This chain links TRBV6-1 with TRBJ2-5; D is ambiguous. Germline V lookup: CDR1 MNHNS, CDR2 SASEGT. The CDR3 spans 15 residues. The germline V and J ends were trimmed by 5 bases and 1 base, with 14 bases remaining between them. This chain's CDR3 is CASSPDAAPQETQYF. DNA for the CDR3: TGTGCCAGCAGTCCCGACGCGGCACCCCAAGAGACCCAGTACTTC.

The rearrangement joins TRBV4-1 to TRBJ2-2, with 7 bases matching TRBD1. CDR1 is MGHRA and CDR2 is YSYEKL in the germline V gene. The CDR3 runs 17 residues. The ends lost 4 bases at V and 6 bases at J; junction bases unmatched: 14. In nucleotides, the CDR3 is TGCGCCAGCAGCCTAAACCGGGACAGAACTTTTCCCGGGGAGCTGTTTTTT. Protein product: CASSLNRDRTFPGELFF.

There are a few counts of this clonotype. The chain employs TRBV15 and TRBJ2-2; TRBD2 matches 8 bases. The CDR3 covers 18 residues. Germline V gene lookup returns CDR1 LNHNV and CDR2 YYDKDF (reference sequence). J lost 1 base, V lost 0 bases, and 7 bases had no gene match. In DNA, the CDR3 is TGTGCCACCAGCAGAGATAGGATTGCGGGAGGGAACACCGGGGAGCTGTTTTTT. Residues: CATSRDRIAGGNTGELFF. Full variable domain (remainder filled in from reference TRBV15 and TRBJ2-2): DAMVIQNPRYQVTQFGKPVTLSCSQTLNHNVMYWYQQKSSQAPKLLFHYYDKDFNNEADTPDNFQSRRPNTSFCFLDIRSPGLGDTAMYLCATSRDRIAGGNTGELFFGEGSRLTVL.

V and J are TRBV28 and TRBJ1-5; possibly TRBD1 for D (6 bases). This CDR3 comprises 17 residues. Germline assignment: CDR1 MDHEN and CDR2 SYDVKM. The ends were cut back, 6 bases at V and 1 base at J, with 19 bases in the middle. The CDR3 sequence: CASRPYRAGKSNQPQHF. The CDR3 DNA reads TGTGCCAGCAGACCTTACAGGGCCGGAAAGAGCAATCAGCCCCAGCATTTT.

This clonotype was detected ten times or more. The chain couples TRBV11-2 to TRBJ2-7, with unresolved D. This CDR3 is 14 amino acids long. CDR1 SGHAT and CDR2 FQNNGV come from the germline V gene. The V end was cut by 0 bases, the J end by 3 bases, with 9 bases between. The CDR3 nucleotides read TGTGCCAGCAGCTTAGACACCTTATACTACGAGCAGTACTTC. It yields the protein CASSLDTLYYEQYF. The variable domain in full, completed from reference TRBV11-2 and TRBJ2-7, reads EAGVAQSPRYKIIEKRQSVAFWCNPISGHATLYWYQQILGQGPKLLIQFQNNGVVDDSQLPKDRFSAERLKGVDSTLKIQPAKLEDSAVYLCASSLDTLYYEQYFGPGTRLTVT.

This clonotype was observed many times. J is TRBJ2-1 and V is TRBV28, with 10 bases matching TRBD1. Per germline, CDR1 MDHEN and CDR2 SYDVKM. J lost 6 bases, V lost 10 bases, and 9 bases had no gene match. This CDR3 is built from 14 residues. CDR3 sequence: CATRGRDRGNEQFF. The CDR3 DNA reads as TGTGCCACCCGGGGGCGGGACAGGGGCAATGAGCAGTTCTTC.

The chain is built from TRBV12-3 or TRBV12-4 and TRBJ2-1; D uncertain. There are 16 residues in the CDR3. Trimming took off 5 bases at V and 5 bases at J, with 19 bases between the two ends. This CDR3 reads CASSPPLGPVHNEQFF. DNA for the CDR3: TGTGCCAGCAGTCCCCCCCTGGGCCCCGTCCACAATGAGCAGTTCTTC.

This clonotype showed up many times. The rearrangement joins TRBV11-2 to TRBJ2-4, with 8 bases aligning to TRBD2. The CDR3 runs to 14 residues. Germline-derived CDR1 and CDR2 are SGHAT and FQNNGV. Trimming took 7 bases from V and 8 from J; bases not matched to a gene: 10. The CDR3 region is CASTSRGLVDIQYF. The DNA of the CDR3 is TGTGCCAGCACCTCCAGGGGACTAGTCGACATTCAGTACTTC.

About this clonotype: Since a much larger clone is just one base distant, this may be a read error. The chain uses TRBV7-2 and TRBJ2-5; 11 bases are a match to TRBD2. The better agreement between TRBJ2-1 and the DNA end casts doubt on the J call. Germline CDR1 SGHTA, CDR2 FQGNSA. The CDR3 extends over 19 amino acids. In DNA, the CDR3 is TGTGCCAGCAGCTTAGTTAGGCTAGCGGGAGGTCTGAGTGGGAATGGGCAGTTCTTC. It specifies CASSLVRLAGGLSGNGQFF.

This clonotype was seen many times. V and J are TRBV3-1 and TRBJ1-1, with a tentative D call TRBD1 (5 bases). From germline, CDR1 is LGHDT and CDR2 YNNKEL (reference sequence). This CDR3 spans 14 amino acids. The V end was cut by 4 bases, the J end by 4 bases, with 13 bases between. The DNA of the CDR3 is TGTGCCAGCAGCCTCTTCCGGGACCTCACTGAAGCTTTCTTT. It yields the protein CASSLFRDLTEAFF.

This clonotype has a count of ten or more. V gene TRBV11-2 combines with J gene TRBJ2-5, with TRBD2 matching 10 bases. CDR1 and CDR2 (germline): SGHAT, FQNNGV. This CDR3 has 16 residues. Losses at the gene ends were 3 bases for V and 4 bases for J; bases not matched to a gene: 8. CDR3 DNA: TGTGCCAGCAGCTTCCCTCTAGCGGGAGTTGGAGAGACCCAGTACTTC. It yields the protein CASSFPLAGVGETQYF.

This chain joins TRBV6-1 and TRBJ2-1, with TRBD2 matching over 7 bases. This CDR3 region has 16 residues. V lost 6 bases, J lost 2 bases, and 10 bases stayed unmatched. Germline loops: CDR1 MNHNS, CDR2 SASEGT. The CDR3 region has the DNA TGTGCCAGCAGCACCTACCTAGCGGACCCCTACAATGAGCAGTTCTTC. Protein: CASSTYLADPYNEQFF.

This clonotype was recorded many times. The chain employs TRBV12-3 or TRBV12-4 and TRBJ1-5; 8 bases line up with TRBD1. V lost 5 bases and J lost 4; bases outside the gene matches: 7. CDR3 length: 15 amino acids. DNA of the CDR3: TGTGCCAGCAGTGCGGCAGGGGGCACAAATCAGCCCCAGCATTTT. As protein: CASSAAGGTNQPQHF.

This clonotype was seen only a few times. The rearrangement links TRBV6-2 or TRBV6-3 to TRBJ1-5; the D gene is possibly TRBD1 (6 bases). The ends were cut back, 6 bases at V and 4 bases at J, with 13 bases in the middle. This CDR3 contains 14 residues. CDR1 is MNHEY, CDR2 SVGEGT, per germline. CDR3 sequence: CASRSTGDNQPQHF. In nucleotides, the CDR3 is TGTGCCAGCAGATCGACAGGAGATAATCAGCCCCAGCATTTT.

A word on this clonotype: The conserved phenylalanine or tryptophan normally closing the CDR3 is absent here, so this likely arose from a read error. The gene calls are TRBV12-3 or TRBV12-4 and TRBJ1-2; TRBD1 is a possible D gene (6 bases). CDR3 length: 15 residues. Deletions cut 4 bases from V and 5 bases from J, with 17 bases between. CDR3 sequence (DNA): TGTGCCAGCAGTTACTCCCGGGACACCGCTTATGGCTACACCTCC. This sequence encodes CASSYSRDTAYGYTS.

This clonotype was recorded many times. This chain joins TRBV7-2 and TRBJ2-3; 8 nucleotides align to TRBD1. Germline trimming cut 5 bases from V and 14 bases from J; bases unmatched to any gene: 15. In germline, CDR1 is SGHTA, CDR2 FQGNSA. The CDR3 contains 14 residues. As DNA, the CDR3 is TGTGCCAGCAGCCGGGGACAGGCTACCTCGTTGTGGTATTTT. Residues: CASSRGQATSLWYF.

V is TRBV7-3 and J is TRBJ2-6; TRBD1 agrees at 10 bases. The germline gives CDR1 SGHTA, CDR2 FQGTGA. The length of the CDR3 is 16 residues. Trimming cost V 5 bases and J 1 base; bases outside gene matches: 2. CDR3 bases: TGTGCCAGCAGCCGACAGGGGGCGTCTGGGGCCAACGTCCTGACTTTC. Residues: CASSRQGASGANVLTF.

This clonotype has a handful of counts. The V and J genes are TRBV6-1 and TRBJ1-1; the D gene is possibly TRBD1 (5 bases). This CDR3 is 18 amino acids long. V was cut by 5 bases and J by 4 bases, with 26 bases left in between. CDR1 MNHNS and CDR2 SASEGT come from the germline V gene. The CDR3 DNA reads TGTGCCAGCAGTCCCGTTTTGGGACGCAGGGTAGGTGTCACTGAAGCTTTCTTT. Residues: CASSPVLGRRVGVTEAFF.

This clonotype was counted ten times or more. The rearrangement joins TRBV7-9 to TRBJ2-3, with unresolved D. V was cut by 4 bases and J by 2 bases, with 4 bases left in between. The CDR3 contains 12 residues. The germline V gene has CDR1 SEHNR and CDR2 FQNEAQ (reference sequence). CDR3: CASSSNTDTQYF. DNA of the CDR3: TGTGCCAGCAGCTCGAACACAGATACGCAGTATTTT.

This clonotype has just a few counts. The V gene is TRBV5-1, the J gene TRBJ2-5; a weak D match, TRBD2 (6 bases). Trimming removed 4 bases from V and 2 bases from J, with 21 bases in between. The CDR3 spans 17 residues. Looked up from germline, CDR1 is SGHRS and CDR2 is YFSETQ. The CDR3 spells CASSLTFGVGGQETQYF. The CDR3, as DNA: TGCGCCAGCAGCCTTACCTTCGGGGTTGGAGGGCAAGAGACCCAGTACTTC.

This clonotype occurred a few times. The chain links TRBV29-1 to TRBJ2-2; 7 positions agree with TRBD1. The trim removed 6 bases at V and 4 bases at J, leaving 14 bases unmatched. The CDR3 spans 16 residues. Germline CDR1 SQVTM, CDR2 ANQGSEA. CDR3 DNA sequence: TGCAGCGTCCCGGGTGCAGGGGGATTCGGCACCGGGGAGCTGTTTTTT. Its protein is CSVPGAGGFGTGELFF.

This clonotype was recorded many times. The rearrangement uses TRBV7-9 and TRBJ1-1, with 8 bases fitting TRBD1. The trim removed 4 bases at V and 5 bases at J, leaving 9 bases unmatched. Germline-derived CDR1 and CDR2 are SEHNR and FQNEAQ (reference sequence). The CDR3 is 15 residues long. The DNA of the CDR3 is TGTGCCAGCAGCTCCGTAGGACAGGGAGGGACTGAAGCTTTCTTT. Protein sequence: CASSSVGQGGTEAFF.